This T cell receptor (beta chain) is from a study of T cell responses to AZD1222 COVID-19 vaccine. Generated by immunoSEQ multiplex PCR, the TCRdb table keeps only in-frame clones and is missing some. The sample yields some 150,000 clones, over 90% seen once. V lost 6 bases to trimming and J lost 2 bases; unmatched junction nucleotides: 2. The CDR3 sequence is 13 residues long. In regard to this clone: Its antigen remains unknown.

Study findings and constraints: Seropositive at baseline were only a handful of AZD1222 recipients. It should be noted that donors were predominantly white British and more often female, and clonal diversity was possibly underestimated.

Here the sequenced sample was peripheral blood, taken on day 0 of AZD1222 vaccination. This chain uses TRBV12-3 or TRBV12-4 with TRBJ2-7; TRBD2 agrees at 9 bases. This receptor was taken from an adult in good health. CDR3 in DNA: TGTGCCAGCAGAGCGGGGGGACCCTACGAGCAGTACTTC. Its translation is CASRAGGPYEQYF.